One and the same sample provided the 6 T cell receptor beta chains below, sequenced in a study of shared clonotypes between healthy human individuals. Profiling relied on immunoSEQ multiplex PCR, and the TCRdb table lists in-frame clones only, not all of them. The sample shows over a million clones, approximately 80% of them seen only once. Material: memory CD4+ T cells from PBMCs. The subset was: CD45RA-negative fraction. The receptor set was obtained from a man in his late teens or twenties in good health. Some clones in this sample may be carry-over from other donors' samples.

The chain uses TRBV19 and TRBJ2-2; a weak D match, TRBD1 (6 bases). Germline lookup yields CDR1 LNHDA and CDR2 SQIVND (reference sequence). This CDR3 has 13 residues. Trimming pared 3 bases from V and 9 bases from J, leaving 11 bases between. The CDR3 spells CASSISGGRELFF. DNA of the CDR3: TGTGCCAGTAGTATTTCTGGGGGCCGGGAGCTGTTTTTT. Together with reference TRBV19 and TRBJ2-2, the CDR3 gives the full variable domain: DGGITQSPKYLFRKEGQNVTLSCEQNLNHDAMYWYRQDPGQGLRLIYYSQIVNDFQKGDIAEGYSVSREKKESFPLTVTSAQKNPTAFYLCASSISGGRELFFGEGSRLTVL.

This clone was counted once. The genes are TRBV7-2 and TRBJ2-3; D might be TRBD2 (6 bases). The germline V gene encodes CDR1 SGHTA and CDR2 FQGNSA. V gave up 4 bases and J gave up 1 base, with 21 bases separating them. This CDR3 has 18 residues. As DNA, the CDR3 is TGTGCCAGCAGCTCGCTAGCGCCGGGAGTCGCGGGCACAGATACGCAGTATTTT. Its protein product is CASSSLAPGVAGTDTQYF.

Details on this clone: This likely came from a read error, as a far larger clone is one base away. Other DNA sequences in the sample encode the same CDR3. This chain connects TRBV30 to TRBJ1-1; TRBD1 might be the D (6 bases). Germline CDR1 GTSNPN, CDR2 SVGIG (reference sequence). The CDR3 is 11 residues long. For the CDR3, the DNA is TGCGCCTGGAGTGTACACAGGGCCGCTTTCTTT. Amino acids: CAWSVHRAAFF.

The chain recombines TRBV7-9 with TRBJ2-1, with TRBD2 identical over 10 bases. The CDR3 has 15 amino acids. Germline loops: CDR1 SEHNR, CDR2 FQNEAQ (reference sequence). Trimming removed 8 bases from V and 4 bases from J; junction bases left unmatched: 8. The CDR3: CASGFGLAVYNEQFF. CDR3 bases: TGTGCCAGCGGATTCGGACTAGCGGTTTACAATGAGCAGTTCTTC.

The gene calls are TRBV6-5 and TRBJ2-4, with TRBD1 identical over 7 bases. V lost 6 bases and J lost 2; bases outside the gene matches: 7. CDR1 is MNHEY, CDR2 SVGAGI, per germline. This CDR3 contains 15 residues. Here the CDR3 DNA reads TGTGCCAGCAGAGATAGACAGGGAACCAAAAACATTCAGTACTTC. Protein: CASRDRQGTKNIQYF.

The J gene is TRBJ2-7, the V gene TRBV7-2; 7 nucleotides match TRBD2. The germline V gene has CDR1 SGHTA and CDR2 FQGNSA. This CDR3 spans 14 amino acids. V dropped 1 base and J dropped 3; count of bases not matched to a gene: 3. CDR3 sequence reads: CASSLGRENYEQYF. Written as DNA, the CDR3 is TGTGCCAGCAGCTTAGGGCGGGAGAACTACGAGCAGTACTTC.